These 16 T cell receptor beta chains were sequenced from one sample in a study of cytomegalovirus exposure and HLA in healthy donors. The study ran its PCR with 60 Vbeta and 13 Jbeta primers. Clones were read by immunoSEQ multiplex PCR, and TCRdb kept only the in-frame ones, dropping some. This sample has 100,000 or so clones; roughly 15% occur once, and the top ten carry 0.83%. Source material: PBMCs. Source of these receptors: a female donor in good health and CMV-seronegative.

The rearrangement joins TRBV18 to TRBJ1-5, with a weak D call TRBD1 (5 bases). The CDR3 contains 14 residues. CDR1 and CDR2 from the germline V gene are KGHSH and LQKENI. V was shortened by 5 bases and J by 3 bases, with 11 bases between the two germline ends. CDR3 sequence: CASSEDTDNQPQHF. The CDR3 DNA reads TGTGCCAGCTCAGAGGACACTGACAATCAGCCCCAGCATTTT.

The gene calls are TRBV28 and TRBJ1-1; the D gene is possibly TRBD1 (6 bases). The V end was cut by 1 base, the J end by 9 bases, with 18 bases between. Germline V gives CDR1 MDHEN, CDR2 SYDVKM. CDR3 length equals 15 residues. The CDR3 sequence: CASSLSIGATGQAFF. The CDR3, as DNA: TGTGCCAGCAGTTTATCGATCGGAGCGACAGGACAAGCTTTCTTT.

The chain joins TRBV19 to TRBJ2-7, with a tentative D call TRBD2 (5 bases). V lost 4 bases, J lost 6 bases, and 13 bases lay in between. CDR3 length: 13 residues. CDR1 LNHDA and CDR2 SQIVND come from the germline V gene (reference sequence). The CDR3 DNA follows: TGTGCCAGTAGTACGGGGAGTGTCGGCGAGCAGTACTTC. This translates into CASSTGSVGEQYF.

This clone was found a few times. The rearrangement joins TRBV7-9 to TRBJ2-7, with D tentatively TRBD1 (6 bases). Germline V lookup: CDR1 SEHNR, CDR2 FQNEAQ (reference sequence). Trimming left V 10 bases short and J 4 bases short, with 23 bases between. The CDR3 spans 15 residues. The CDR3 reads CATKRDNKETYEQYF. DNA for the CDR3: TGTGCCACCAAACGGGACAACAAGGAAACTTACGAGCAGTACTTC.

The chain employs TRBV19 and TRBJ1-2; D remains ambiguous. The CDR3 totals 13 residues. The V gene's germline CDR1 is LNHDA and CDR2 SQIVND (reference sequence). V lost 8 bases and J lost 0, with 10 bases in between. The CDR3 sequence is CASVPGSNYGYTF. The CDR3 nucleotides read TGTGCCAGTGTGCCCGGGTCTAACTATGGCTACACCTTC.

This chain uses TRBV7-2 with TRBJ1-5, with a tentative D call TRBD1 (5 bases). V was clipped by 3 bases and J by 7 bases, with 10 bases between them. The CDR3 length is 13 residues. CDR1 is SGHTA, CDR2 FQGNSA, per germline. The CDR3 protein is CASSLGGFQPQHF. The DNA for the CDR3 is TGTGCCAGCAGCTTGGGGGGGTTCCAGCCCCAGCATTTT.

This chain connects TRBV2 to TRBJ1-2; D call uncertain. The CDR3 runs 14 residues. Deletions cut 4 bases from V and 0 bases from J, with 9 bases between. Per germline, CDR1 SNHLY and CDR2 FYNNEI. This CDR3 is CASSVFTANYGYTF. DNA of the CDR3: TGTGCCAGCAGTGTATTTACGGCTAACTATGGCTACACCTTC.

The V call is TRBV5-4, the J call TRBJ1-5; perhaps TRBD1 as D (5 bases). Germline-derived CDR1 and CDR2 are SGHNT and YYREEE (reference sequence). V lost 3 bases and J 7 bases, leaving 11 bases between the germline ends. The CDR3 spans 13 residues. CDR3 coding DNA: TGTGCCAGCAGCTCGGGGGTAAACCAGCCCCAGCATTTT. It is translated as CASSSGVNQPQHF.

CDR3 sequence reads: CASSPGLADNEQFF. Here the CDR3 DNA reads TGTGCCAGCAGTCCGGGACTAGCGGACAATGAGCAGTTCTTC. This chain links TRBV27 with TRBJ2-1; TRBD2 matches 11 bases. J gave up 5 bases and V 5 bases, and 2 bases lay outside the gene matches. The CDR3 loop spans 14 amino acids. The germline gives CDR1 MNHEY, CDR2 SMNVEV (reference sequence).

This clone showed up just a few times. The chain joins TRBV10-2 to TRBJ2-7; 8 bases agree with TRBD1. CDR3 length equals 12 residues. The J segment lost 6 bases and the V segment lost 9 bases, leaving 7 bases of the junction unmatched. The germline V gene encodes CDR1 WSHSY and CDR2 SAAADI. The chain's CDR3 is CASGLTGGEQYF. Here the CDR3 DNA reads TGCGCCAGTGGTCTAACAGGGGGCGAGCAGTACTTC.

This chain joins TRBV7-6 and TRBJ2-1; TRBD2 aligns across 14 bases. CDR1 and CDR2 from the germline V gene are SGHVS and FNYEAQ. This CDR3 spans 15 amino acids. J lost 8 bases, V lost 4 bases, and 4 bases had no gene match. The CDR3 nucleotides are TGTGCCAGCAGCTGGACTAGCGGGGGGAAGGATGAGCAGTTCTTC. It is translated as CASSWTSGGKDEQFF. Complete variable domain (other parts from reference TRBV7-6 and TRBJ2-1): GAGVSQSPRYKVTKRGQDVALRCDPISGHVSLYWYRQALGQGPEFLTYFNYEAQQDKSGLPNDRFSAERPEGSISTLTIQRTEQRDSAMYRCASSWTSGGKDEQFFGPGTRLTVL.

This clone was counted only a few times. The chain recombines TRBV7-9 with TRBJ2-7; D may be TRBD1 (5 bases). This CDR3 contains 13 residues. Germline loops: CDR1 SEHNR, CDR2 FQNEAQ (reference sequence). V lost 2 bases to trimming and J lost 5 bases, with 10 bases between them. DNA for the CDR3: TGTGCCAGCAGCTTACGTCAGGGCCACGAGCAGTACTTC. Its protein is CASSLRQGHEQYF.

A few counts support this clone. The chain combines TRBV5-6 with TRBJ2-7, with TRBD1 identical over 7 bases. Germline V lookup: CDR1 SGHDT, CDR2 YYEEEE. J was trimmed by 3 bases and V by 1 base; bases with no gene match: 1. The CDR3 runs 13 residues. CDR3 in amino acids: CASSLTGVYEQYF. The CDR3 nucleotides are TGTGCCAGCAGCTTGACAGGGGTCTACGAGCAGTACTTC.

This clone was detected a few times. The chain links TRBV7-3 to TRBJ1-1, with D maybe TRBD1 (6 bases). The length of the CDR3 is 14 residues. Trimming shortened V by 5 bases and J by 3 bases, and 13 bases separated the two germline ends. Germline V gives CDR1 SGHTA, CDR2 FQGTGA. CDR3 loop: CASSLGGLDTEAFF. Written as DNA, the CDR3 is TGTGCCAGCAGCCTCGGGGGGCTGGACACTGAAGCTTTCTTT.

This clone was observed a few times. This chain links TRBV30 with TRBJ2-7; TRBD1 aligns across 8 bases. CDR3 length equals 14 residues. V gave up 2 bases and J gave up 2 bases; unmatched junction bases: 5. Germline V lookup: CDR1 GTSNPN, CDR2 SVGIG (reference sequence). CDR3 coding DNA: TGTGCCTGGAGTTCGGACAGGGCTACCTACGAGCAGTACTTC. Protein product: CAWSSDRATYEQYF.

V usage is TRBV28 and J usage is TRBJ1-3; the D gene is possibly TRBD1 (5 bases). CDR1 MDHEN and CDR2 SYDVKM come from the germline V gene. Trimming removed 6 bases at V and 4 bases at J, with 22 bases between. The CDR3 extends over 17 amino acids. CDR3 DNA sequence: TGTGCCAGCAGCCCACCCACAGGAATATCGGCGGGAAACACCATATATTTT. Encoded protein: CASSPPTGISAGNTIYF.